The rows below give T cell receptor beta chains drawn from one sample of a study of cytomegalovirus exposure and HLA in healthy donors. Method: immunoSEQ multiplex PCR; TCRdb's copy keeps in-frame clones and lacks some. The sample has approximately 110,000 clones, roughly 80% seen once. The specimen sequenced was PBMCs. Every receptor here comes from a man aged 25-45 years in good health and CMV-seropositive. CDR3s include the opening cysteine and the closing phenylalanine or tryptophan. D genes are given only for firm matches. The size entry is marked missing in some rows and otherwise reads once, few, many or a size class.

clone size: NA
V gene: TRBV5-6
J gene: TRBJ1-5
D gene: NA
CDR3 DNA: TGTGCCAGCAGCAATGGGGCCGCTGGCAATCAGCCCCAGCATTTT
CDR3 protein: CASSNGAAGNQPQHF

clone size: once
V gene: TRBV5-1
J gene: TRBJ2-5
D gene: TRBD2
CDR3 DNA: TGCGCCAGCAGCTTGTGGAGCGGGGAGTACCAAGAGACCCAGTACTTC
CDR3 protein: CASSLWSGEYQETQYF

clone size: NA
V gene: TRBV27
J gene: TRBJ2-5
D gene: NA
CDR3 DNA: TGTGCCAGCAGTTTCACGGTTGAAGAGACCCAGTACTTC
CDR3 protein: CASSFTVEETQYF

clone size: few
V gene: TRBV30
J gene: TRBJ1-2
D gene: NA
CDR3 DNA: TGTGCCTGGAGCCCTAGTCCCTATGGCTACACCTTC
CDR3 protein: CAWSPSPYGYTF

clone size: NA
V gene: TRBV10-3
J gene: TRBJ2-3
D gene: TRBD2
CDR3 DNA: TGTGCCACCGCCCCCTCTAGCGGGGCTAGCACAGATACGCAGTATTTT
CDR3 protein: CATAPSSGASTDTQYF

clone size: NA
V gene: TRBV5-1
J gene: TRBJ2-3
D gene: NA
CDR3 DNA: TGCGCCAGCGAGAGGTCGGGGGACGCAGATACGCAGTATTTT
CDR3 protein: CASERSGDADTQYF

clone size: NA
V gene: TRBV7-2
J gene: TRBJ2-6
D gene: TRBD1
CDR3 DNA: TGTGCCAGCAGCCGGACAGGGGGTAACTCTGGGGCCAACGTCCTGACTTTC
CDR3 protein: CASSRTGGNSGANVLTF

clone size: NA
V gene: TRBV30
J gene: TRBJ1-1
D gene: TRBD1
CDR3 DNA: TGTGCCTGGAAGCGGCAGGGGGTGACTGAAGCTTTCTTT
CDR3 protein: CAWKRQGVTEAFF

clone size: NA
V gene: TRBV18
J gene: TRBJ1-2
D gene: NA
CDR3 DNA: TGTGCCAGCTCACCACCAAGTCAGGGGAGCCCTAGTGGCTACACCTTC
CDR3 protein: CASSPPSQGSPSGYTF

clone size: NA
V gene: TRBV5-4
J gene: TRBJ1-5
D gene: TRBD1
CDR3 DNA: TGTGCCAGCAGCGTTGACAGGGATCAGCCCCAGCATTTT
CDR3 protein: CASSVDRDQPQHF

clone size: NA
V gene: TRBV7-9
J gene: TRBJ1-5
D gene: NA
CDR3 DNA: TGTGCCAGCAGCTCCCTCGACAGTCCCAATCAGCCCCAGCATTTT
CDR3 protein: CASSSLDSPNQPQHF

clone size: few
V gene: TRBV19
J gene: TRBJ1-5
D gene: TRBD1
CDR3 DNA: TGTGCCAGTAGTTGGGACAGGGAGAATCAGCCCCAGCATTTT
CDR3 protein: CASSWDRENQPQHF

clone size: NA
V gene: TRBV10-3
J gene: TRBJ2-1
D gene: TRBD2
CDR3 DNA: TGTGCCATCAGCCGGGCGGGAGGGCCGGGCAATGAGCAGTTCTTC
CDR3 protein: CAISRAGGPGNEQFF

clone size: NA
V gene: TRBV9
J gene: TRBJ2-7
D gene: NA
CDR3 DNA: TGTGCCAGCAGCGTAGCCCCGGACGGGAAATACTACGAGCAGTACTTC
CDR3 protein: CASSVAPDGKYYEQYF

clone size: NA
V gene: TRBV10-2
J gene: TRBJ1-1
D gene: NA
CDR3 DNA: TGCGCCAGCACCCAGAACACTGAAGCTTTCTTT
CDR3 protein: CASTQNTEAFF

clone size: NA
V gene: TRBV7-2
J gene: TRBJ2-1
D gene: NA
CDR3 DNA: TGTGCCAGCAGCCCAAGCCCTCTCAATGAGCAGTTCTTC
CDR3 protein: CASSPSPLNEQFF

clone size: NA
V gene: TRBV5-5
J gene: TRBJ1-2
D gene: NA
CDR3 DNA: TGTGCCAGCAGCTCCTTCCGCGGCCCGATGGGCTACACCTTC
CDR3 protein: CASSSFRGPMGYTF

clone size: NA
V gene: TRBV6-5
J gene: TRBJ1-2
D gene: NA
CDR3 DNA: TGTGCCAGCAGTTACGGGGGGGCTGGCTATGGCTACACCTTC
CDR3 protein: CASSYGGAGYGYTF

clone size: once
V gene: TRBV5-1
J gene: TRBJ2-5
D gene: NA
CDR3 DNA: TGCGCCAGCAGTACAGACCAAGAGACCCAGTACTTC
CDR3 protein: CASSTDQETQYF

clone size: NA
V gene: TRBV5-6
J gene: TRBJ1-2
D gene: NA
CDR3 DNA: TGTGCCAGCAGCTCCCAATTAGTCTATGGCTACACCTTC
CDR3 protein: CASSSQLVYGYTF

clone size: NA
V gene: TRBV5-5
J gene: TRBJ2-1
D gene: TRBD1
CDR3 DNA: TGTGCCAGCAGCTCCGGGACAGGGGCCTACAATGAGCAGTTCTTC
CDR3 protein: CASSSGTGAYNEQFF

clone size: NA
V gene: TRBV6-5
J gene: TRBJ1-5
D gene: TRBD1
CDR3 DNA: TGTGCCAGCAGACGCCAGGGGGCAGGTCATCAGCCCCAGCATTTT
CDR3 protein: CASRRQGAGHQPQHF

clone size: NA
V gene: TRBV11-3
J gene: TRBJ2-2
D gene: TRBD2
CDR3 DNA: TGTGCCAGCAGCTTATGGGCGGGAGTGAACACCGGGGAGCTGTTTTTT
CDR3 protein: CASSLWAGVNTGELFF

clone size: few
V gene: TRBV7-2
J gene: TRBJ1-5
D gene: TRBD1
CDR3 DNA: TGTGCCAGCAGCCCTAGTTGGCGGGGGACAGGGAATCAGCCCCAGCATTTT
CDR3 protein: CASSPSWRGTGNQPQHF